The TCR beta chain under discussion was sequenced for a study of molecular identifiers for immune sequencing clone quantification. General study points: Highly expanded clone sizes could be underestimated by identical TCR molecules that share a barcode. Clones above 20 RNA copies held over 98% of effector molecules, under 1% in naive cells.

When naive CD8 T cells were sorted, they were gated as CD8+CD4-CCR7+CD45RA+. The V gene's germline CDR1 is LGHNA and CDR2 YSLEER. The CDR3 contains 15 residues. V dropped 2 bases and J dropped 1 base, with 8 bases sitting between them. TCRdb itself ran the PCR reads through MiXCR, one entry per CDR3 protein. The data show around 480,000 distinct CDR3 sequences, roughly 24% seen once. This clonotype has a handful of counts. What it binds is not known. This receptor was taken from a human donor in good health. Some libraries in this study had Jurkat cell RNA spiked in. Specimen: naive CD8+ T cells from blood, with Jurkat cell RNA spiked in. As for subset: FACS-sorted CD8+CD4-CCR7+CD45RA+ naive T cells. The chain links TRBV4-3 to TRBJ2-2; D is uncertain. CDR3 nucleotides: TGCGCCAGCAGCCAACACGCGCGGAACACCGGGGAGCTGTTTTTT. This gives the protein CASSQHARNTGELFF.